Sequencing of this T cell receptor beta chain was carried out in a study of T cells in Graves' hyperthyroidism and ophthalmopathy. This clonotype was found many times. Its target is unknown. General study findings and limits: Blood held most thyroid clonotypes expanded above 0.001 frequency.

Diagnosis rested on symptoms, serum thyroxine and TRAb, thyroid ultrasound, and orbital computed tomography. A 10 ml volume of fresh peripheral blood provided the PBMCs. The TCR beta CDR3 regions underwent amplification using RNA transcripts as the source. TCR CDR3 regions were first amplified by RT-PCR with HTBI primers. TCRdb re-called the multiplex PCR reads through MiXCR, storing one row per CDR3 protein. The sample consists of hundreds of thousands of distinct CDR3 sequences, approximately 20% of them appearing once. The CDR3 sequence is 20 residues long. With V trimmed by 4 bases and J by 3 bases, 18 bases remained unmatched. The germline V gene encodes CDR1 LNHDA and CDR2 SQIVND (reference sequence).

What was sequenced was blood. The chain joins TRBV19 to TRBJ2-2; 9 positions agree with TRBD1. The source is a man aged 40-50 years with Graves' ophthalmopathy. For the CDR3, the DNA is TGTGCCAGTAGTACAACCGACAGGGGGTTTTTTCAATGGGACACCGGGGAGCTGTTTTTT. It yields the protein CASSTTDRGFFQWDTGELFF.